The rows below give T cell receptor beta chains drawn from one sample of a study of blood T cell repertoires in COVID-19. Generated by immunoSEQ multiplex PCR, the TCRdb table keeps only in-frame clones and is missing some. The sample shows 400,000 to 450,000 clones, about nine tenths of them seen only once. The sequencing sample was made of PBMCs or T cells enriched from blood (not recorded which). The receptors come from a man aged 18 to 29 who had recovered from COVID-19. CDR3s include the opening cysteine and the closing phenylalanine or tryptophan. The D gene is left open where the match is weak. Size is omitted from some rows. Given values are once, few, many or a class for expanded clones.

clone size	V gene	J gene	D gene	CDR3 protein	CDR3 DNA
-	TRBV11-3	TRBJ2-3	-	CASSSYQHGTDTQYF	TGTGCCAGCAGCTCATATCAACATGGCACAGATACGCAGTATTTT
-	TRBV6-5	TRBJ2-7	TRBD2	CASSPGLAASYEQYF	TGTGCCAGCAGTCCGGGACTAGCGGCCTCCTACGAGCAGTACTTC
-	TRBV28	TRBJ2-7	-	CASSFPPRAYEQYF	TGTGCCAGCAGCTTTCCCCCCCGCGCCTACGAGCAGTACTTC
-	TRBV28	TRBJ2-2	-	CASSLMRDASGELFF	TGTGCCAGCAGTTTAATGCGGGACGCCTCGGGGGAGCTGTTTTTT
once	TRBV7-9	TRBJ2-5	TRBD2	CASSHPLAGQETQYF	TGTGCCAGCAGCCACCCACTAGCGGGTCAGGAGACCCAGTACTTC
once	TRBV28	TRBJ2-7	-	CASSFAYEQYF	TGTGCCAGCAGTTTTGCGTACGAGCAGTACTTC
-	TRBV6-5	TRBJ2-1	-	CASTEGWVNEQFF	TGTGCCAGCACGGAGGGATGGGTCAATGAGCAGTTCTTC
-	TRBV23-1	TRBJ1-6	-	CASSHSRDYNSPLHF	TGCGCCAGCAGTCATAGCCGGGATTATAATTCACCCCTCCACTTT
-	TRBV7-3	TRBJ2-2	TRBD2	CASSLGLATGELFF	TGTGCCAGCAGCCTCGGACTAGCGACCGGGGAGCTGTTTTTT
-	TRBV28	TRBJ2-7	-	CASGFVTYEQYF	TGTGCCAGCGGCTTTGTTACCTACGAGCAGTACTTC
-	TRBV19	TRBJ1-5	TRBD1	CASSKRTGDKYSNQPQHF	TGTGCCAGTAGTAAACGGACAGGGGACAAATATAGCAATCAGCCCCAGCATTTT
-	TRBV19	TRBJ1-2	-	CASRQDVYYGYTF	TGTGCCAGTAGACAGGACGTTTACTATGGCTACACCTTC
-	TRBV7-9	TRBJ2-5	-	CASSTRVSETQYF	TGTGCCAGCAGCACCAGGGTTTCCGAGACCCAGTACTTC
few	TRBV24-1	TRBJ2-2	-	CATSDFQGTNTGELFF	TGTGCCACCAGTGATTTCCAGGGGACGAACACCGGGGAGCTGTTTTTT
-	TRBV5-4	TRBJ1-1	-	CASSDSPSTEAFF	TGTGCCAGCAGCGACAGCCCGAGTACTGAAGCTTTCTTT